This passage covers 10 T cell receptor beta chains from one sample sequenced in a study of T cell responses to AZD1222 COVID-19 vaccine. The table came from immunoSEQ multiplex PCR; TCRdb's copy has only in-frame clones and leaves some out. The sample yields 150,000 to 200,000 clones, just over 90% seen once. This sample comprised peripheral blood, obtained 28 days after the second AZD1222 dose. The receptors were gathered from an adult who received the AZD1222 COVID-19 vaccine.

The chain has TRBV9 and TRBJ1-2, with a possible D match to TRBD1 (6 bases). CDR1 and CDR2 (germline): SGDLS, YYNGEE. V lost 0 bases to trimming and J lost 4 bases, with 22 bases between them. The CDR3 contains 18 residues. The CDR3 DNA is TGTGCCAGCAGCGTAGGCCCCGTGGGGGGGGCGCAAAGCTATGGCTACACCTTC. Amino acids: CASSVGPVGGAQSYGYTF.

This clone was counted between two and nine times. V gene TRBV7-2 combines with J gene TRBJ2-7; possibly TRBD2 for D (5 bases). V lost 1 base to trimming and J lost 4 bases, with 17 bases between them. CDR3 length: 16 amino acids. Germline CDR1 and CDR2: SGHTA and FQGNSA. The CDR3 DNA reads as TGTGCCAGCAGCTTAGTCGGCGCCCGGGGTGGGTACGAGCAGTACTTC. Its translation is CASSLVGARGGYEQYF.

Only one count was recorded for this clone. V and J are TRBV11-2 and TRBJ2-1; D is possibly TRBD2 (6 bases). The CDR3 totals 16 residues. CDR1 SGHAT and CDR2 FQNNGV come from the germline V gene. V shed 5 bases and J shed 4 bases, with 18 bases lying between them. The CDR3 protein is CASSRGLAEAYNEQFF. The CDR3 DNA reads TGTGCCAGCAGCCGAGGCTTAGCGGAGGCATACAATGAGCAGTTCTTC. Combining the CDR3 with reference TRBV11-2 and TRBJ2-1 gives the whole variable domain EAGVAQSPRYKIIEKRQSVAFWCNPISGHATLYWYQQILGQGPKLLIQFQNNGVVDDSQLPKDRFSAERLKGVDSTLKIQPAKLEDSAVYLCASSRGLAEAYNEQFFGPGTRLTVL.

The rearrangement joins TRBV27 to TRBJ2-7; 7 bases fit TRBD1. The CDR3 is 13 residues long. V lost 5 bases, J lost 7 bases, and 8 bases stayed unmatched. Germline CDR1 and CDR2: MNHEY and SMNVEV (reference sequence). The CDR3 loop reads CASSQTGMGEQYF. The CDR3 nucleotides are TGTGCCAGCAGTCAGACAGGGATGGGGGAGCAGTACTTC.

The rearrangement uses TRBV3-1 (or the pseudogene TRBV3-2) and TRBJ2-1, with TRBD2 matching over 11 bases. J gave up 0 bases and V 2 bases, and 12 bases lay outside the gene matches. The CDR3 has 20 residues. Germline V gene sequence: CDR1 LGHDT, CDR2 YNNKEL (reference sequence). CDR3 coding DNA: TGTGCCAGCAGCCAAACCTTGGCTAGCGGGAGGTCCCCCTCCTACAATGAGCAGTTCTTC. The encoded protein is CASSQTLASGRSPSYNEQFF.

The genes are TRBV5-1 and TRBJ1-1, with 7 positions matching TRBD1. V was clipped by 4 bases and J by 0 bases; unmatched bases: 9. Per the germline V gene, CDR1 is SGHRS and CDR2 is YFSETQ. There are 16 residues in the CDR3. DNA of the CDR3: TGCGCCAGCAGCGGACGGGACAGCCGGATGAACACTGAAGCTTTCTTT. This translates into CASSGRDSRMNTEAFF.

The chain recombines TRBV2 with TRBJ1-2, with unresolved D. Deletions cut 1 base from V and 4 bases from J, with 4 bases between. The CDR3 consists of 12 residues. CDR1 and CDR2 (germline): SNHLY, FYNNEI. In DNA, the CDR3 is TGTGCCAGCAGTGAAGGGCCCTATGGCTACACCTTC. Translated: CASSEGPYGYTF. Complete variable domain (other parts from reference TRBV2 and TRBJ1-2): EPEVTQTPSHQVTQMGQEVILRCVPISNHLYFYWYRQILGQKVEFLVSFYNNEISEKSEIFDDQFSVERPDGSNFTLKIRSTKLEDSAMYFCASSEGPYGYTFGSGTRLTVV.

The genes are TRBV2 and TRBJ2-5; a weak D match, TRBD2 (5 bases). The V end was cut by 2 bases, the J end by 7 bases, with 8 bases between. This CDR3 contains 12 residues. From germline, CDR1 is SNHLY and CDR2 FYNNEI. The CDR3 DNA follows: TGTGCCAGCAGTGAAACACGGGGGACCCAGTACTTC. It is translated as CASSETRGTQYF.

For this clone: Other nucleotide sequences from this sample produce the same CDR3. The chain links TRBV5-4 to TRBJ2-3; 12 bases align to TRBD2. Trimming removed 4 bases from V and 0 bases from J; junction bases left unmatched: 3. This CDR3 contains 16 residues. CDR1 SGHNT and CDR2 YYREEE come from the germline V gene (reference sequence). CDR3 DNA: TGTGCCAGCAGCCCGGGGACTAGCGGGAGCACAGATACGCAGTATTTT. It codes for CASSPGTSGSTDTQYF.

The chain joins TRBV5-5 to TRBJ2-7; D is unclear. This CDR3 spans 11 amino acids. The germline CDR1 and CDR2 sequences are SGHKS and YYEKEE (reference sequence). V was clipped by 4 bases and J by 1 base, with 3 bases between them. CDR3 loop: CASSVSYEQYF. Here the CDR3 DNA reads TGTGCCAGCAGCGTTTCCTACGAGCAGTACTTC.